The 2 T cell receptor beta chains presented below share a single source sample, sequenced in a study of Graves' ophthalmopathy and Graves' hyperthyroidism. The TCR beta CDR3 regions underwent amplification from RNA transcripts. Second-round multiplex PCR came after a first-round RT-PCR that employed HTBI primers. TCRdb reprocessed the multiplex PCR reads via MiXCR and lists one record per CDR3 protein. The profile covers over a million distinct CDR3 sequences, with about 36% appearing a single time and around 10% taken by the ten largest. The specimen was peripheral blood or thyroid tissue (not recorded which). The receptor set was obtained from an adult man with Graves' hyperthyroidism.

This chain connects TRBV29-1 to TRBJ2-6; 9 nucleotides line up with TRBD1. This CDR3 region has 15 residues. Trimming at V came to 5 bases and at J to 1 base, leaving 3 bases not matched to a gene. Germline V gene data show CDR1 as SQVTM and CDR2 as ANQGSEA. CDR3: CSVSGTGSGANVLTF. CDR3 DNA: TGCAGCGTTTCGGGGACAGGGTCTGGGGCCAACGTCCTGACTTTC.

This clonotype was observed at least ten times. This chain joins TRBV20-1 and TRBJ1-5, with a weak D call TRBD1 (6 bases). CDR3 length: 14 residues. The germline V gene encodes CDR1 DFQATT and CDR2 SNEGSKA (reference sequence). With 6 bases removed from V and 6 bases from J, the gap between germline ends came to 18 bases. The chain's CDR3 is CSATGQGWGQPQHF. The CDR3 nucleotides are TGCAGTGCCACCGGGCAGGGGTGGGGTCAGCCCCAGCATTTT.